One and the same sample provided the 30 T cell receptor beta chains below, sequenced in a study of vaccination and CD4 T cells after COVID-19. Sequenced with the Oncomine TCR Beta short-read assay was DNA taken from cultured CD4+ T cells. TCRdb recomputed calls from the PCR reads with MiXCR, one row per CDR3 protein. This repertoire shows around 20,000 distinct CDR3 sequences, approximately 50% found once; its top ten account for approximately 12%. Treatment defined: roughly ten-day PBMC culture with coronavirus spike peptide pools or control peptides (ViraFEST assay). These receptors are not linked to any known antigen. Sequencing used cultured CD4+ T cells from blood. Receptor source: a human donor with COVID-19.

This clonotype was seen a handful of times. The CDR3 bases are TGTGCCAGCACTGCGAACACTGAAGCTTTCTTT. It translates to CASTANTEAFF. V gene TRBV6-1 combines with J gene TRBJ1-1; D remains ambiguous. CDR1 and CDR2 from the germline V gene are MNHNS and SASEGT. V lost 7 bases to trimming and J lost 1 base, with 4 bases between them. This CDR3 spans 11 amino acids.

The chain has TRBV19 and TRBJ1-2; 7 bases map to TRBD1. The CDR3 runs 15 residues. Trimming at V came to 4 bases and at J to 3 bases, leaving 8 bases not matched to a gene. Germline V gene sequence: CDR1 LNHDA, CDR2 SQIVND (reference sequence). The CDR3 reads CASSTDRDRDYGYTF. The CDR3 nucleotides are TGTGCCAGTAGTACCGACAGGGATAGGGACTATGGCTACACCTTC. The complete variable domain, with remaining parts taken from reference TRBV19 and TRBJ1-2, reads DGGITQSPKYLFRKEGQNVTLSCEQNLNHDAMYWYRQDPGQGLRLIYYSQIVNDFQKGDIAEGYSVSREKKESFPLTVTSAQKNPTAFYLCASSTDRDRDYGYTFGSGTRLTVV.

This sequence joins TRBV29-1 and TRBJ1-2, with D perhaps matching TRBD1 (5 bases). Trimming stripped 1 base from V and 2 bases from J, with 8 bases between. CDR1 is SQVTM, CDR2 ANQGSEA, per germline. The CDR3 totals 13 residues. CDR3 protein: CSVEGGRNYGYTF. CDR3 bases: TGCAGCGTTGAAGGGGGACGGAACTATGGCTACACCTTC. Based on the CDR3 plus reference TRBV29-1 and TRBJ1-2, the full variable domain is SAVISQKPSRDICQRGTSLTIQCQVDSQVTMMFWYRQQPGQSLTLIATANQGSEATYESGFVIDKFPISRPNLTFSTLTVSNMSPEDSSIYLCSVEGGRNYGYTFGSGTRLTVV.

V is TRBV7-2 and J is TRBJ2-1; D is ambiguous. Trimming left V 4 bases short and J 8 bases short, with 15 bases between. Germline V gene lookup returns CDR1 SGHTA and CDR2 FQGNSA. This CDR3 is 14 amino acids long. CDR3 in DNA: TGTGCCAGCAGCTATCAGGACGCTAAATATGAGCAGTTCTTC. This gives the protein CASSYQDAKYEQFF.

In its sample, this clonotype was seen a few times. The rearrangement uses TRBV6-1 and TRBJ2-5; 7 bases agree with TRBD1. The DNA matches TRBJ2-7 better at its end, which makes the J call doubtful. The CDR3 contains 13 residues. CDR1 and CDR2 (germline): MNHNS, SASEGT. The CDR3 nucleotides are TGTGCCAGCAGTGAAGCAGGGGGCATCGAGCAGTACTTC. Encoded protein: CASSEAGGIEQYF.

The V call is TRBV30, the J call TRBJ1-1; possibly TRBD1 for D (6 bases). Germline V gene data show CDR1 as GTSNPN and CDR2 as SVGIG (reference sequence). V was pared by 4 bases and J by 1 base, with 10 bases between. The CDR3 is 13 residues long. The DNA of the CDR3 is TGTGCCTGGACAGGGGATAAGAACACTGAAGCTTTCTTT. This translates into CAWTGDKNTEAFF.

This clonotype occurred a few times. The J gene is TRBJ1-1, the V gene TRBV19; TRBD1 is a possible D gene (5 bases). V gave up 1 base and J gave up 6 bases, with 12 bases separating them. The CDR3 totals 14 residues. CDR1 is LNHDA and CDR2 is SQIVND in the germline V gene (reference sequence). CDR3 sequence reads: CASSIVGGSAEAFF. The CDR3 coding sequence is TGTGCCAGTAGTATAGTGGGGGGGTCGGCTGAAGCTTTCTTT.

The chain combines TRBV7-2 with TRBJ2-4; the match to TRBD2 covers 7 bases. CDR1 and CDR2 from the germline V gene are SGHTA and FQGNSA. This CDR3 is built from 13 residues. Trimming removed 5 bases from V and 6 bases from J; junction bases left unmatched: 4. CDR3 residues: CASSPSGTNIQYF. CDR3 sequence (DNA): TGTGCCAGCAGCCCGAGCGGGACAAACATTCAGTACTTC.

V is TRBV5-4 and J is TRBJ1-2; D unresolved. CDR1 is SGHNT and CDR2 is YYREEE in the germline V gene (reference sequence). V was shortened by 0 bases and J by 4 bases, with 10 bases between the two germline ends. CDR3 size: 14 residues. The CDR3 nucleotides read TGTGCCAGCAGCTTGGAGGGCCGGCTCTATGGCTACACCTTC. Translating it yields CASSLEGRLYGYTF. Based on the CDR3 plus reference TRBV5-4 and TRBJ1-2, the full variable domain is ETGVTQSPTHLIKTRGQQVTLRCSSQSGHNTVSWYQQALGQGPQFIFQYYREEENGRGNFPPRFSGLQFPNYSSELNVNALELDDSALYLCASSLEGRLYGYTFGSGTRLTVV.

This chain's CDR3 is CASSLKASRGVEAFF. In DNA, the CDR3 is TGTGCCAGCAGTTTAAAGGCATCCCGGGGCGTCGAAGCTTTCTTT. The chain employs TRBV27 and TRBJ1-1; D is perhaps TRBD1 (5 bases). The CDR3 is made up of 15 amino acids. V was shortened by 2 bases and J by 8 bases, with 18 bases between the two germline ends. Germline V gene data show CDR1 as MNHEY and CDR2 as SMNVEV (reference sequence).

The chain has TRBV6-5 and TRBJ1-2; perhaps TRBD1 as D (5 bases). The CDR3 has 13 residues. The germline V gene has CDR1 MNHEY and CDR2 SVGAGI. V gave up 2 bases and J gave up 6 bases, with 10 bases separating them. The CDR3 is CASSYPRGNGYTF. The CDR3 coding sequence is TGTGCCAGCAGTTACCCCCGGGGCAATGGCTACACCTTC.

The CDR3 here is CASSEPLAGVGQFF. The DNA of the CDR3 is TGTGCCAGCAGTGAACCCCTAGCGGGGGTTGGGCAGTTCTTC. The chain combines TRBV25-1 with TRBJ2-1, with 10 bases matching TRBD2. Losses at the gene ends were 2 bases for V and 12 bases for J; bases not matched to a gene: 7. The CDR3 totals 14 residues. CDR1 is MGHDK, CDR2 SYGVNS, per germline.

The CDR3 bases are TGTGCCATCAGGGACAGGGTTTGGGAGACCCAGTACTTC. This sequence encodes CAIRDRVWETQYF. The chain joins TRBV10-3 to TRBJ2-5, with 8 bases matching TRBD1. V gave up 6 bases and J gave up 5 bases; unmatched junction bases: 5. The length of the CDR3 is 13 residues. From germline, CDR1 is ENHRY and CDR2 SYGVKD.

The chain combines TRBV28 with TRBJ1-5; 8 nucleotides match TRBD1. The CDR3 is made up of 14 amino acids. J was trimmed by 6 bases and V by 6 bases; bases with no gene match: 7. Germline values: CDR1 MDHEN, CDR2 SYDVKM. CDR3 bases: TGTGCCAGCAGGTATGGACAGGGACCTCAGCCCCAGCATTTT. Translation gives CASRYGQGPQPQHF.

This clonotype was observed a few times. The chain couples TRBV2 to TRBJ1-5, with 9 bases lining up with TRBD1. The CDR3 contains 15 residues. CDR1 and CDR2 from the germline V gene are SNHLY and FYNNEI. V lost 6 bases to trimming and J lost 2 bases; unmatched junction nucleotides: 5. The CDR3 bases are TGTGCCAGCAGAGGGGACAGGGCGGGCAATCAGCCCCAGCATTTT. It specifies CASRGDRAGNQPQHF.

The V and J genes are TRBV20-1 and TRBJ2-7, with 8 bases fitting TRBD1. The CDR3 is 15 residues long. Germline CDR1 DFQATT, CDR2 SNEGSKA (reference sequence). With 1 base clipped from V and 2 bases from J, the junction kept 7 bases outside the gene matches. The CDR3 sequence: CSARVPGQVTYEQYF. The CDR3 nucleotides are TGCAGTGCTAGAGTCCCGGGACAGGTAACCTACGAGCAGTACTTC.

This chain connects TRBV5-5 to TRBJ1-5, with 7 bases aligning to TRBD1. V trimming: 4 bases; J trimming: 4 bases; junction bases outside the gene matches: 8. Germline CDR1 reads SGHKS; CDR2 reads YYEKEE (reference sequence). There are 15 residues in the CDR3. CDR3 loop: CASSRDDRENQPQHF. CDR3 bases: TGTGCCAGCAGCAGAGATGACAGGGAAAATCAGCCCCAGCATTTT.

This clonotype turned up a few times. The chain recombines TRBV5-4 with TRBJ1-6, with TRBD1 matching over 7 bases. In germline, CDR1 is SGHNT, CDR2 YYREEE (reference sequence). The CDR3 is 15 residues long. Trimming cost V 4 bases and J 7 bases; bases outside gene matches: 8. CDR3 sequence: CASSTRDRLNSPLHF. The CDR3 nucleotides are TGTGCCAGCAGCACCAGGGACAGACTAAATTCACCCCTCCACTTT.

The chain uses TRBV10-2 and TRBJ2-5, with 11 nucleotides matching TRBD2. This CDR3 has 15 residues. CDR1 and CDR2 from the germline V gene are WSHSY and SAAADI. The junction had 4 bases not matched to a gene; V was cut back by 3 bases and J by 4 bases. The CDR3 nucleotides read TGCGCCAGCAGTGACCCCCTAGCGGGGGGAGAGACCCAGTACTTC. Translation gives CASSDPLAGGETQYF.

There are a few counts of this clonotype. V usage is TRBV20-1 and J usage is TRBJ2-5; the D is unclear. V lost 4 bases, J lost 8 bases, and 14 bases lay in between. The CDR3 runs 12 residues. The germline V gene encodes CDR1 DFQATT and CDR2 SNEGSKA (reference sequence). The CDR3 DNA reads as TGCAGTGCTAAGGAACGGCGGAAAACCCAGTACTTC. Translation: CSAKERRKTQYF.

V usage is TRBV5-4 and J usage is TRBJ1-3; D is unresolved. The CDR3 runs 14 residues. Germline V gives CDR1 SGHNT, CDR2 YYREEE (reference sequence). V dropped 1 base and J dropped 0 bases, with 5 bases sitting between them. The CDR3, as DNA: TGTGCCAGCAGCTTGAGCGCCTCTGGAAACACCATATATTTT. Amino acids: CASSLSASGNTIYF.

In DNA, the CDR3 is TGCAGTGCTAGAGAAGGATCCGGAGAGCAGTACTTC. Protein: CSAREGSGEQYF. This rearrangement joins TRBV20-1 to TRBJ2-7; no reliable D call. CDR1 and CDR2 (germline): DFQATT, SNEGSKA (reference sequence). The V and J ends lost 0 bases and 7 bases respectively, with 10 bases between them. The CDR3 has 12 amino acids.

In this sample, this clonotype turned up a few times. The chain recombines TRBV6-7 with TRBJ1-3; 7 nucleotides match TRBD1. TRBV6-7 belongs to the ORF category, with a function that is uncertain. The CDR3 contains 15 residues. V trimming: 8 bases; J trimming: 0 bases; junction bases outside the gene matches: 7. The CDR3 loop is CASLDRTSSGNTIYF. As DNA, the CDR3 is TGTGCCAGCCTGGACAGGACGAGCTCTGGAAACACCATATATTTT.

This clonotype showed up just a few times. This rearrangement joins TRBV24-1 to TRBJ1-1; the match to TRBD1 covers 7 bases. Germline V gene sequence: CDR1 KGHDR, CDR2 SFDVKD. V shed 2 bases, J shed 3 bases, and the junction held 8 bases outside the gene matches. There are 16 residues in the CDR3. The CDR3 reads CATSDSQTGSYTEAFF. The CDR3 coding sequence is TGTGCCACCAGTGATTCTCAGACAGGGAGTTACACTGAAGCTTTCTTT.

This clonotype has only a few counts. The V and J genes are TRBV6-4 and TRBJ1-1; 7 bases are shared with TRBD1. The germline CDR1 and CDR2 sequences are MRHNA and SNTAGT. Trimming took 6 bases from V and 0 from J; bases not matched to a gene: 10. The CDR3 sequence is 16 residues long. The CDR3 loop reads CASRARQGPMNTEAFF. In nucleotides, the CDR3 is TGTGCCAGCAGGGCGAGACAGGGCCCCATGAACACTGAAGCTTTCTTT.

V is TRBV19 and J is TRBJ2-7, with D tentatively TRBD1 (6 bases). CDR3 size: 13 residues. The V end was cut by 1 base, the J end by 3 bases, with 7 bases between. Germline V gene sequence: CDR1 LNHDA, CDR2 SQIVND (reference sequence). In DNA form, the CDR3 reads TGTGCCAGTAGTATAGGCAGGGGCTACGAGCAGTACTTC. This encodes CASSIGRGYEQYF. Looking up the rest from reference TRBV19 and TRBJ2-7 gives the full variable domain: DGGITQSPKYLFRKEGQNVTLSCEQNLNHDAMYWYRQDPGQGLRLIYYSQIVNDFQKGDIAEGYSVSREKKESFPLTVTSAQKNPTAFYLCASSIGRGYEQYFGPGTRLTVT.

This clonotype turned up a few times. This rearrangement joins TRBV6-5 to TRBJ1-2; 12 bases map to TRBD1. The CDR3 contains 13 residues. Trimming cost V 2 bases and J 8 bases; bases outside gene matches: 0. Germline CDR1 is MNHEY and CDR2 is SVGAGI. The CDR3, as DNA: TGTGCCAGCAGTTACGGGACAGGGGGCGGCTACACCTTC. It translates to CASSYGTGGGYTF.

This clonotype was seen only a few times. The V and J genes are TRBV20-1 and TRBJ1-1, with 8 bases identical to TRBD1. This CDR3 comprises 13 residues. V gave up 6 bases and J gave up 2 bases; unmatched junction bases: 5. Germline-derived CDR1 and CDR2 are DFQATT and SNEGSKA (reference sequence). CDR3 loop: CSALQGGNTEAFF. The CDR3 DNA is TGCAGTGCCCTACAGGGGGGAAACACTGAAGCTTTCTTT.

About this clonotype itself: The junction differs from germline at one of its ends, possibly a read error. V is TRBV27 and J is TRBJ1-1; D possibly corresponds to TRBD1 (6 bases). The germline CDR1 and CDR2 sequences are MNHEY and SMNVEV (reference sequence). The CDR3 is 15 amino acids. The chain's CDR3 is CASSLRGLVYTEVFF. In DNA form, the CDR3 reads TGTGCCAGCAGTTTAAGGGGGTTAGTGTACACTGAAGTTTTCTTT.

This chain joins TRBV7-2 and TRBJ2-7; 7 bases are shared with TRBD2. Per germline, CDR1 SGHTA and CDR2 FQGNSA. The length of the CDR3 is 16 residues. The V and J ends lost 3 bases and 2 bases, in that order; junction bases with no gene match: 10. The CDR3 nucleotides are TGTGCCAGCAGCTTGGGGTCCGGGGGGATAACCTACGAGCAGTACTTC. This translates into CASSLGSGGITYEQYF.